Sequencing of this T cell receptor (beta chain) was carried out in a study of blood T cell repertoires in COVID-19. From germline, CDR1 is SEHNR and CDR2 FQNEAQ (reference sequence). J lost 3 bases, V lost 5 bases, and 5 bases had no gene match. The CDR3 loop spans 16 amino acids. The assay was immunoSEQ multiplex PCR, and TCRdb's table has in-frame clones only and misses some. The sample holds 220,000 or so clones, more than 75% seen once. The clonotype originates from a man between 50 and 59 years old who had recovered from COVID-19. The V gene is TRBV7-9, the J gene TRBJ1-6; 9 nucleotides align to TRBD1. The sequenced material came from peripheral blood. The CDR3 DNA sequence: TGTGCCAGCAGCCACGGGACAGGGTTCTATAATTCACCCCTCCACTTT. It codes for CASSHGTGFYNSPLHF.